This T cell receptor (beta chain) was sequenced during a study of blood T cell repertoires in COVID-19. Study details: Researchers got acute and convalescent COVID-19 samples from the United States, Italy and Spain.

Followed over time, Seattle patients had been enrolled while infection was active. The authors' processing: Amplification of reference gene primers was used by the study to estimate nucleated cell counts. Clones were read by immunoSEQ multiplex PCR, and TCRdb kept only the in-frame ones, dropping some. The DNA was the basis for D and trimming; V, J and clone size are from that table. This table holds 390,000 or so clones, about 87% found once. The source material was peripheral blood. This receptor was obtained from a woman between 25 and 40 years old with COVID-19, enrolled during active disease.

The CDR3 DNA is TGCGCCAGCGGGGGGAGACAGGGAGGAAAGACCCAGTACTTC. This codes for CASGGRQGGKTQYF. This chain connects TRBV10-2 to TRBJ2-5; a weak D match, TRBD1 (7 bases). This CDR3 contains 14 residues. V was trimmed by 8 bases and J by 6 bases, leaving 19 bases between them. Germline CDR1 reads WSHSY; CDR2 reads SAAADI.